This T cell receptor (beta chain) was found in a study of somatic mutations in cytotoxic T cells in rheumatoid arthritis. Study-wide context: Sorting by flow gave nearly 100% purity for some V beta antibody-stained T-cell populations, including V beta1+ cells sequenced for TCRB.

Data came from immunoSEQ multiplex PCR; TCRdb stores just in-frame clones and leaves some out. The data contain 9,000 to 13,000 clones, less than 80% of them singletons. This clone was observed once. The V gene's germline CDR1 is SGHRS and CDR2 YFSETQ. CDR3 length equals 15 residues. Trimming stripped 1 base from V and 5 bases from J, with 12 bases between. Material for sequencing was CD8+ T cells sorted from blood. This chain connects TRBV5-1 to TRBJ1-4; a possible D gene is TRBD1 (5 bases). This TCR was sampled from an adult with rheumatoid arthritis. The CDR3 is CASSLIDSLNEKLFF. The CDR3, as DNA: TGCGCCAGCAGCTTGATTGACAGTCTAAATGAAAAACTGTTTTTT.